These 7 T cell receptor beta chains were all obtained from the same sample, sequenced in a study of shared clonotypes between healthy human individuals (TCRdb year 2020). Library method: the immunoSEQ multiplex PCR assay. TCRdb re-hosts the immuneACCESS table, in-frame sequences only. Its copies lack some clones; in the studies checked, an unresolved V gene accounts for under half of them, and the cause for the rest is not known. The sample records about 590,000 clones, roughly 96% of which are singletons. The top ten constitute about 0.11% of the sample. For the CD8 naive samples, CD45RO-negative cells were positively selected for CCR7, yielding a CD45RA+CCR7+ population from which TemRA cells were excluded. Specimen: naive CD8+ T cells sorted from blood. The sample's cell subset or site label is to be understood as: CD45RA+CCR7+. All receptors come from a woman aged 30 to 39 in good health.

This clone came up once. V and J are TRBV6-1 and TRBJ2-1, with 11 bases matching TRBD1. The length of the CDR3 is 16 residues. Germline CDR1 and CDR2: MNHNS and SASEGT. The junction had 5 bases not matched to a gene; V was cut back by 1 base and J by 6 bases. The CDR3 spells CASSEVGTGGFNEQFF. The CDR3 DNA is TGTGCCAGCAGTGAAGTGGGGACAGGGGGTTTCAATGAGCAGTTCTTC.

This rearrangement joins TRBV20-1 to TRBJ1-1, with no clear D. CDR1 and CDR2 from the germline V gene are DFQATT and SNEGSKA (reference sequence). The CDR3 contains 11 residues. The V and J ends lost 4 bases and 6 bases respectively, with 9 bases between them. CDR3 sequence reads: CSAKLGAEAFF. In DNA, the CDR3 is TGCAGTGCTAAACTGGGAGCTGAAGCTTTCTTT.

This CDR3 is CASSQEDFSGELFF. The CDR3 region has the DNA TGCGCCAGCAGCCAAGAGGACTTCTCTGGGGAGCTGTTTTTT. V and J are TRBV4-1 and TRBJ2-2; weak D call: TRBD2 (5 bases). The CDR3 has 14 amino acids. Germline lookup yields CDR1 MGHRA and CDR2 YSYEKL. V was trimmed by 0 bases and J by 8 bases, leaving 10 bases between them.

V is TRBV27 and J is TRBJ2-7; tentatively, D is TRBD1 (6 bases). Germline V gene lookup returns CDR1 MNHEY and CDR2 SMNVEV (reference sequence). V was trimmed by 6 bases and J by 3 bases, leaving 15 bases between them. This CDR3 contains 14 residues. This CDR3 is CASSQGTYIYEQYF. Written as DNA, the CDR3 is TGTGCCAGCAGCCAAGGGACATATATCTACGAGCAGTACTTC.

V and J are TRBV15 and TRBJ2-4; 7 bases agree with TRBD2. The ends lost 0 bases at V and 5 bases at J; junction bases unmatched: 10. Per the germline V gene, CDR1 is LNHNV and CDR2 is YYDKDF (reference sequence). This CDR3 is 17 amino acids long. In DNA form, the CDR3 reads TGTGCCACCAGCAGAGATCACCCCAGGGCGGGAGAAAACATTCAGTACTTC. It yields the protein CATSRDHPRAGENIQYF.

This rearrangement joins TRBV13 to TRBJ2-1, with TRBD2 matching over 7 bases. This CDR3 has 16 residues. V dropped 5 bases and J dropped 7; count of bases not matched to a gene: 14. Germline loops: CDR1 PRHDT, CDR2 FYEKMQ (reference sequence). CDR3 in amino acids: CASSPERDMARNEQFF. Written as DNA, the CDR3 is TGTGCCAGCAGCCCCGAGCGGGATATGGCTAGGAATGAGCAGTTCTTC.

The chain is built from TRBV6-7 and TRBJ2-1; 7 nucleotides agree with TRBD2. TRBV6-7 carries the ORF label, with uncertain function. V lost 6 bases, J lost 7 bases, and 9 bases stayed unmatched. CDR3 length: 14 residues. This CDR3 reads CASRNSQGGNEQFF. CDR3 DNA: TGTGCCAGCAGGAATAGCCAGGGAGGGAATGAGCAGTTCTTC.